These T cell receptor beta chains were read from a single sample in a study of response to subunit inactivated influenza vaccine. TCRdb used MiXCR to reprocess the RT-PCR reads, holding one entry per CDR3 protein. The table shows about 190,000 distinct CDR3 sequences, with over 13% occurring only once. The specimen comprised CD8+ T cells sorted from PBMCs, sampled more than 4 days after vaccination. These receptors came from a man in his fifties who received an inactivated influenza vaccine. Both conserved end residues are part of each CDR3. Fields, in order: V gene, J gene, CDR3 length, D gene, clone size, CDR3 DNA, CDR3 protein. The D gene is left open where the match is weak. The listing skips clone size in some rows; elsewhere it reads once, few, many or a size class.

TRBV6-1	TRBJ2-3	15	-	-	TGTGCCAGCAGCTGGCCCACGGGGGCGGGAGATACGCAGTATTTT	CASSWPTGAGDTQYF
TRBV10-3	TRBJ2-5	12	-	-	TGTGCCGCAGGGACTTTTGAAGAGACCCAGTACTTC	CAAGTFEETQYF
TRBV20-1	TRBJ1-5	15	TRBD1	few	TGCAGTGCCGCTGAGCCAGGGGGCCTTAATCAGCCCCAGCATTTT	CSAAEPGGLNQPQHF
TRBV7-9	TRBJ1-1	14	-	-	TGTGCCAGCAGCTTAGAAACCTCAGGCACTGAAGCTTTCTTT	CASSLETSGTEAFF
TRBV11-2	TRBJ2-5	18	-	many	TGTGCCAGCAGCTTAGAGTGGCCCTCTACCTTGAGCCAAGAGACCCAGTACTTC	CASSLEWPSTLSQETQYF
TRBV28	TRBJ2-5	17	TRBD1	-	TGTGCCAGCAGTTTCATAGGACAGGGGGGGGTCCAAGAGACCCAGTACTTC	CASSFIGQGGVQETQYF
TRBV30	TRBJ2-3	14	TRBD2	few	TGTGCCTGGAGTGTTCATGTGACTAGCGGGGAGAGATATTTT	CAWSVHVTSGERYF
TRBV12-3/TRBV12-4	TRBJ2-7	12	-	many	TGTGCCAGCAGTTTGGGGGTGAGCGAGCAGTACTTC	CASSLGVSEQYF
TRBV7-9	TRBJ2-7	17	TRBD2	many	TGTGCCAGCAGCCCCGGGACTAGCGGGGGCTACTCCTACGAGCAGTACTTC	CASSPGTSGGYSYEQYF
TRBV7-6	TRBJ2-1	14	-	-	TGTGCCAGCAGCTTAGAGGTGCGAGCAAATGAGCAGTTCTTC	CASSLEVRANEQFF
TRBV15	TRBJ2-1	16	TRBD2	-	TGTGCCACCAGCAGAGATCCGCGGGAGAGGTTTTGCGAGCAGTTCTTC	CATSRDPRERFCEQFF
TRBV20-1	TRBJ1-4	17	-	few	TGCAGTGCTAGGTCGTTTGGGGGTGGGACTATCGTTGAAAAACTGTTTTTT	CSARSFGGGTIVEKLFF
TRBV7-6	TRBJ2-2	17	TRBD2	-	TGTGCCAGCAGCTTAGCGAGCGGGAGGGCGAACACCGGGGAGCTGTTTTTT	CASSLASGRANTGELFF
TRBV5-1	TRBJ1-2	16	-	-	TGCGCCAGCAGCTTGGGGCCCGGTGAGGGTATCGGAGGCTACACCTTC	CASSLGPGEGIGGYTF
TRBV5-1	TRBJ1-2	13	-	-	TGCGCCAGCAGCTACCATACAGACTATGGCTACACCTTC	CASSYHTDYGYTF
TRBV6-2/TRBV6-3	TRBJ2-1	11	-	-	TGTGCCAGCAGTTACCCTAACGAGCAGTTCTTC	CASSYPNEQFF
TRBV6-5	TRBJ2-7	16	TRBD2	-	TGTGCCAGCAGTTACATGTCGCTAGCGGGGTCCTACGAGCAGTACTTC	CASSYMSLAGSYEQYF
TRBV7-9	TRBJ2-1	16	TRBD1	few	TGTGCCAGCAGCTCCCAAGGGACAGGGTTATACAATGAGCAGTTCTTC	CASSSQGTGLYNEQFF
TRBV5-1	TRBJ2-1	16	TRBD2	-	TGCGCCAGCAGCTTCCAGGGTAGCGGGGGCGTGAATGAGCAGTTCTTC	CASSFQGSGGVNEQFF
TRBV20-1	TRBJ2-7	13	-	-	TGCAGTGCGCGACGGGCCTTCTCCTACGAGCAGTACTTC	CSARRAFSYEQYF
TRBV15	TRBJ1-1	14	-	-	TGTGCCACCAGCAGGGAAATTATGAACACTGAAGCTTTCTTT	CATSREIMNTEAFF
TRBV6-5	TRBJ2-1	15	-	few	TGTGCCAGCAGTTCCCAGGAATCCCCCTACAATGAGCAGTTCTTC	CASSSQESPYNEQFF
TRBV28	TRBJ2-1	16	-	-	TGTGCCAGCAGTTTCGTGGGCCAGACCGACCACAATGAGCAGTTCTTC	CASSFVGQTDHNEQFF
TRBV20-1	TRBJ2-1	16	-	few	TGCAGTGCTAGAGATAGATCGGGGTATAAGGGGAATGAGCAGTTCTTC	CSARDRSGYKGNEQFF
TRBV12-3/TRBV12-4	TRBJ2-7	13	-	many	TGTGCCAGCAGTTTATTAACAGGCCCAGAGCAGTACTTC	CASSLLTGPEQYF
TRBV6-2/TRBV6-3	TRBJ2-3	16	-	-	TGTGCCAGCAGTCACCTCCCCCCTGGGACCTCGGATACGCAGTATTTT	CASSHLPPGTSDTQYF
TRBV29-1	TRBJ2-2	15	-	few	TGCAGCGTTGCTGGCGGCGGCATAAACACCGGGGAGCTGTTTTTT	CSVAGGGINTGELFF
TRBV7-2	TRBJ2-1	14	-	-	TGTGCCAGCAGCTTACTAGCGTCCTACAATGAGCAGTTCTTC	CASSLLASYNEQFF
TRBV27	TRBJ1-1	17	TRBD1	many	TGTGCCAGCAGTTTATCCACAGGGGGCGCAGGCTGGACTGAAGCTTTCTTT	CASSLSTGGAGWTEAFF
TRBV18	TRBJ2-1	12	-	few	TGTGCCAGCTCACGACGGTACAATGAGCAGTTCTTC	CASSRRYNEQFF
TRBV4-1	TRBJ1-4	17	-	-	TGCGCCAGCAGCCAAGAAGAGGACATAGGGGCTGATGAAAAACTGTTTTTT	CASSQEEDIGADEKLFF
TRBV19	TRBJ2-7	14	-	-	TGTGCCAGTAGTGCGGGACACATCTCCTACGAGCAGTACTTC	CASSAGHISYEQYF
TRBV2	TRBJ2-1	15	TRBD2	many	TGTGCCAGCAGTGAGGGGTCTAGCGGATACAATGAGCAGTTCTTC	CASSEGSSGYNEQFF
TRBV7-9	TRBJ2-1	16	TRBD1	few	TGTGCCAGCAGCGAAATACAGGGGATTTCCTACAATGAGCAGTTCTTC	CASSEIQGISYNEQFF
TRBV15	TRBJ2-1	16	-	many	TGTGCCACCAGCAGAGACGACTGGCCTCCCTACAATGAGCAGTTCTTC	CATSRDDWPPYNEQFF
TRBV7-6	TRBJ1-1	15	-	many	TGTGCCAGCAGCTTAGTCCGAACTCTCAACACTGAAGCTTTCTTT	CASSLVRTLNTEAFF
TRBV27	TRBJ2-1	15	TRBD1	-	TGTGCCAGCAGTAACAGGGGGAGCTCCTACAATGAGCAGTTCTTC	CASSNRGSSYNEQFF
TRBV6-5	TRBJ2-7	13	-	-	TGTGCCAGCAGTTACAGTACTCACTACGAGCAGTACTTC	CASSYSTHYEQYF
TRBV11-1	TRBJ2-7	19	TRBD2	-	TGTGCCAGCAGCTCCGAAGGTGGGACTAGCCGCTGGGGCGCCTACGAGCAGTACTTC	CASSSEGGTSRWGAYEQYF
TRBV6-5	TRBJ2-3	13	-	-	TGTGCCAGCAGTTACGCCGTCACAGATACGCAGTATTTT	CASSYAVTDTQYF
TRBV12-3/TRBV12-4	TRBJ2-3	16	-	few	TGTGCCAGCACCGCCCAGATGGGGGGCCACACAGATACGCAGTATTTT	CASTAQMGGHTDTQYF
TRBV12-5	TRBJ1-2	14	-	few	TGTGCTAGTGCCGCCGGCCCGCTTTACTATGGCTACACCTTC	CASAAGPLYYGYTF
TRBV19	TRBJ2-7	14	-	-	TGTGCCACCAGTATAGGAGCGGCATCCTACGAGCAGTACTTC	CATSIGAASYEQYF
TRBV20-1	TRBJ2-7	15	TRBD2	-	TGCAGTGCTAGCCCTCCGGGACTAGCGGTGTACGAGCAGTACTTC	CSASPPGLAVYEQYF